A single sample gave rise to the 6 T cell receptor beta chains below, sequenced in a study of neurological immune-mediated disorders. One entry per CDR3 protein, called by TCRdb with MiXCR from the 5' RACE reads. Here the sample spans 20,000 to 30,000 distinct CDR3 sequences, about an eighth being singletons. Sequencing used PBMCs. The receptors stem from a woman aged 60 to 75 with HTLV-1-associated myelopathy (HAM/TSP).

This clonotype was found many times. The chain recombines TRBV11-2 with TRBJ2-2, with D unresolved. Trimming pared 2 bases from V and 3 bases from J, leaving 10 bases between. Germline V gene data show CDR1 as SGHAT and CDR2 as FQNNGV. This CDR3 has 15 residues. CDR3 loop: CASSLIGLYTGELFF. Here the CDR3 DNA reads TGTGCCAGCAGCTTAATCGGGCTATACACCGGGGAGCTGTTTTTT.

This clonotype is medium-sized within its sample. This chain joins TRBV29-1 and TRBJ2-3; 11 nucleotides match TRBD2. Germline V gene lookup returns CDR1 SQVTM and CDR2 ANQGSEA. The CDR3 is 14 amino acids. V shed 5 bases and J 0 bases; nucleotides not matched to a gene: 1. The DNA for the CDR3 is TGCAGCGTTAGACTAGCGGGGAGCACAGATACGCAGTATTTT. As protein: CSVRLAGSTDTQYF.

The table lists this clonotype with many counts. The CDR3 DNA sequence: TGTGCCAGCAGCCGAGGGACAGGGGAATATGGCTACACCTTC. Translated: CASSRGTGEYGYTF. The gene calls are TRBV7-9 and TRBJ1-2; 10 bases are shared with TRBD1. J lost 5 bases, V lost 5 bases, and 5 bases had no gene match. This CDR3 contains 14 residues. Germline CDR1 reads SEHNR; CDR2 reads FQNEAQ (reference sequence).

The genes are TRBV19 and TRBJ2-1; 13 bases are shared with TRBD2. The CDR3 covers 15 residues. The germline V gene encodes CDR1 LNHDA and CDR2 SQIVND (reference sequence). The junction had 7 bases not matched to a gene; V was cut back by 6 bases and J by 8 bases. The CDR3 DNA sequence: TGTGCCAGTAGGGGGACTAGCGGGATAATGGATGAGCAGTTCTTC. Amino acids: CASRGTSGIMDEQFF.

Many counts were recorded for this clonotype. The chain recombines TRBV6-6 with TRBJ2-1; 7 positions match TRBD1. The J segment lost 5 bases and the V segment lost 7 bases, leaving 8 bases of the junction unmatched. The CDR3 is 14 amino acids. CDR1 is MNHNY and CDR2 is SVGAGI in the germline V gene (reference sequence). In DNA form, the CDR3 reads TGTGCCAGCAAAACGGGCCAGGGGGACAATGAGCAGTTCTTC. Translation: CASKTGQGDNEQFF.

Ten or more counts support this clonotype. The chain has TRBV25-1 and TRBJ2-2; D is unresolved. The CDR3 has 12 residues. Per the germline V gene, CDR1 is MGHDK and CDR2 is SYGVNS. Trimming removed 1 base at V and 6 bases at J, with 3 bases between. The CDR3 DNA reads TGTGCCAGCAGTGAATTTCCCGGGGAGCTGTTTTTT. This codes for CASSEFPGELFF.